The entry below describes one T cell receptor (beta chain). Antigen specificity is unknown. This record belongs to a study of vaccination and CD4 T cells after COVID-19. Study observations and caveats: The median proportion of reactive clones detected only post-vaccination in convalescent patients was 65% to 90%.

Treatment noted: approximately 9-day PBMC culture with coronavirus spike peptide pools or control peptides (ViraFEST assay). Following culture for approximately nine days, CD4+ T cells were isolated by negative selection. V trimming: 3 bases; J trimming: 6 bases; junction bases outside the gene matches: 14. Germline lookup yields CDR1 SNHLY and CDR2 FYNNEI. CDR3 length: 17 amino acids. With the Oncomine TCR Beta short-read assay, DNA from cultured CD4+ T cells was sequenced. TCRdb redid the calling of the PCR reads with MiXCR, one entry per CDR3 protein. Here the sample spans under 4,500 distinct CDR3 sequences, less than 25% being singletons.

The chain employs TRBV2 and TRBJ2-1; 7 bases match TRBD2. Sequencing was carried out using CD4+ T cells from blood, cultured in vitro. The TCR was taken from a human donor who had recovered from COVID-19. For the CDR3, the DNA is TGTGCCAGCAGTGACTTAGGCGGACTAGGGCTGATCAATGAGCAGTTCTTC. Its protein product is CASSDLGGLGLINEQFF.